This passage covers 11 T cell receptor beta chains from one sample sequenced in a study of blood T cell repertoires in COVID-19. Some clones are missing from TCRdb's copy, which holds only in-frame ones; the method was immunoSEQ multiplex PCR. The sample has around 250,000 clones; more than 85% are singletons. What was sequenced was PBMCs or T cells enriched from blood (not recorded which). These receptors originate from a woman aged 45-65 years who had recovered from COVID-19.

The V gene is TRBV25-1, the J gene TRBJ1-5; D remains unclear. Looked up from germline, CDR1 is MGHDK and CDR2 is SYGVNS. V was cut by 2 bases and J by 9 bases, with 5 bases left in between. The CDR3 loop spans 11 amino acids. CDR3 DNA: TGTGCCAGCAGTGAAGGAGGGCCCCAGCATTTT. Translating it yields CASSEGGPQHF. Complete variable domain (other parts from reference TRBV25-1 and TRBJ1-5): EADIYQTPRYLVIGTGKKITLECSQTMGHDKMYWYQQDPGMELHLIHYSYGVNSTEKGDLSSESTVSRIRTEHFPLTLESARPSHTSQYLCASSEGGPQHFGDGTRLSIL.

A word on this clone: The sample holds other DNA sequences that translate to the same CDR3. The chain employs TRBV12-3 or TRBV12-4 and TRBJ1-2; 8 bases map to TRBD1. The CDR3 runs to 13 residues. Trimming removed 4 bases from V and 8 bases from J; junction bases left unmatched: 6. CDR3 amino acids: CASSSGQGGGYTF. The CDR3 DNA reads TGTGCCAGCAGTTCAGGACAGGGCGGAGGCTACACCTTC.

CDR3 region: CASSPDGQRGLFF. DNA for the CDR3: TGTGCCAGCTCACCCGACGGACAGAGAGGGCTGTTTTTT. This rearrangement joins TRBV18 to TRBJ1-4; D is possibly TRBD1 (6 bases). Germline V gives CDR1 KGHSH, CDR2 LQKENI. This CDR3 has 13 residues. Trimming took 3 bases from V and 14 from J, leaving 16 bases between them.

The chain has TRBV5-1 and TRBJ2-5, with D perhaps matching TRBD2 (5 bases). V dropped 6 bases and J dropped 6 bases, with 18 bases sitting between them. This CDR3 contains 14 residues. The germline V gene encodes CDR1 SGHRS and CDR2 YFSETQ. CDR3 in amino acids: CASNPASGRQTQYF. CDR3 nucleotide sequence: TGCGCCAGCAACCCTGCCAGCGGAAGGCAGACCCAGTACTTC.

This clone was seen a few times. The J gene is TRBJ2-4, the V gene TRBV28; no definite D call. The germline CDR1 and CDR2 sequences are MDHEN and SYDVKM. The V gene lost 2 bases and the J gene lost 10 bases, with 12 bases spanning the gap. The CDR3 consists of 13 residues. The CDR3 DNA sequence: TGTGCCAGCAGTTTACTAGGCAACCGGATTCAGTACTTC. Translated, it gives CASSLLGNRIQYF.

The chain combines TRBV7-3 with TRBJ2-2; 10 nucleotides align to TRBD2. This CDR3 has 15 amino acids. CDR1 and CDR2 (germline): SGHTA, FQGTGA. Trimming removed 3 bases from V and 7 bases from J; junction bases left unmatched: 5. The CDR3 here is CASSLNSGRFGELFF. The DNA of the CDR3 is TGTGCCAGCAGCTTGAATAGCGGGAGGTTCGGGGAGCTGTTTTTT.

V usage is TRBV14 and J usage is TRBJ2-7, with 8 bases that match TRBD1. CDR1 and CDR2 from the germline V gene are SGHDN and FVKESK. Unmatched junction bases numbered 6, after V lost 0 bases and J lost 5 bases. CDR3 length equals 15 residues. CDR3 DNA: TGTGCCAGCAGCCAAGATCTGTCAGGGGGCGACGAGCAGTACTTC. This gives the protein CASSQDLSGGDEQYF. Full variable domain (rest looked up from reference TRBV14 and TRBJ2-7): EAGVTQFPSHSVIEKGQTVTLRCDPISGHDNLYWYRRVMGKEIKFLLHFVKESKQDESGMPNNRFLAERTGGTYSTLKVQPAELEDSGVYFCASSQDLSGGDEQYFGPGTRLTVT.

The chain recombines TRBV25-1 with TRBJ2-5, with 7 bases that match TRBD2. V shed 8 bases, J shed 2 bases, and the junction held 20 bases outside the gene matches. CDR3 size: 18 residues. Germline assignment: CDR1 MGHDK and CDR2 SYGVNS. CDR3 DNA: TGTGCCAGCCAGAGGGTTCCTAGCGGAGGGAAATTTCAAGAGACCCAGTACTTC. The encoded protein is CASQRVPSGGKFQETQYF.

CDR3 region: CASSSHSGNQPQHF. The CDR3 nucleotides are TGTGCCAGCAGTTCCCACAGTGGCAATCAGCCCCAGCATTTT. J is TRBJ1-5 and V is TRBV28; D is uncertain. Trimming pared 4 bases from V and 2 bases from J, leaving 9 bases between. This CDR3 has 14 amino acids. Germline CDR1 reads MDHEN; CDR2 reads SYDVKM.

The genes are TRBV4-3 and TRBJ2-1; 7 nucleotides agree with TRBD1. The germline gives CDR1 LGHNA, CDR2 YSLEER. The V segment lost 3 bases and the J segment 0 bases; nucleotides outside the gene matches: 8. The CDR3 loop spans 17 amino acids. The CDR3 nucleotides are TGCGCCAGCAGCCAGGGGACAGACTGGAGCTCCTACAATGAGCAGTTCTTC. Encoded protein: CASSQGTDWSSYNEQFF.

The chain recombines TRBV3-1 (or the pseudogene TRBV3-2) with TRBJ2-2; 14 bases fit TRBD2. V lost 7 bases, J lost 6 bases, and 10 bases stayed unmatched. CDR3 length: 17 residues. Germline loops: CDR1 LGHDT, CDR2 YNNKEL (reference sequence). CDR3 sequence: CASIGFPTSGRAGELFF. CDR3 coding DNA: TGTGCCAGCATTGGGTTCCCGACTAGCGGGAGGGCCGGGGAGCTGTTTTTT.